The T cell receptor beta chain described here comes from a study of blood T cell repertoires in COVID-19 (dated by TCRdb to the early 2020s). About the study as a whole: Collaborator samples came from the United States, Italy and Spain and covered acute and convalescent phases of COVID-19. The prospective study material was composed of cDNA or gDNA derived from T cells, B-cell-depleted T cells, or PBMCs. The repertoires were released in a freely available public database meant as a resource for research on the immune response to SARS-CoV-2. A de-identified subject ID, COVID-19 status, age in years and sex were almost always included in the sample metadata. The samples were drawn from two sources: the first 160 participants of the ongoing ImmuneRACE study, and 1,000 to 1,500 subjects contributed by 6 global collaborators. The dataset comprised deeply sampled blood TCRbeta repertoires from subjects exposed to, actively infected with, or recovered from COVID-19. Where available, HLA class I and class II types were taken from metadata supplied by the sample provider and were not determined by assay-based typing. What the research found in general, with its limitations: Clinical and demographic metadata were provided uncurated, with the amount varying by source and participant.

To note about this clone: Its recognized antigen is unknown. The sample holds no much larger clone one base away, and base qualities are not on file.

CDR1 and CDR2, looked up from the germline V gene, are MGHDK and SYGVNS. Trimming takes 5 bases off V and 3 bases off J; junction bases not matched to a gene: 7. Its CDR3 holds 14 amino acids, cysteine through phenylalanine. Only the CDR3 DNA stays, 42 bases, in frame from base 1. The collaborating institutions used their own protocols to collect whole blood in K2EDTA tubes. For TCRbeta analysis, collaborators shipped samples in one of three forms: frozen whole blood, isolated PBMCs, or DNA extracted from either of those sample types. TCRbeta CDR3 regions were amplified from genomic DNA by means of the immunoSEQ Assay, a bias-controlled multiplex PCR. In the original analysis: The number of nucleated cells in each sample was estimated from the amplification of reference gene primers within the assay. To quantify the absolute abundance of each unique TCRbeta CDR3 rearrangement, sequence reads were collapsed and filtered. For each sample, productive Simpson clonality was calculated as the square root of Simpson's diversity index over productive rearrangements. The table was pulled from immuneACCESS by TCRdb, which kept in-frame rearrangements only. Such tables lose some clones; where checked, under half of the loss comes from unresolved V genes, and the rest has no known cause. That table furnishes V, J and clone size, whereas the DNA furnished D and trimming. Here the sample has more than 95,000 clones; more than 75% occur a single time. Of the sample, 5% to 8% is held by the ten largest clones.

The source material was peripheral blood. The rearrangement joined TRBV25-1 to TRBJ2-7, and TRBD1 matches 7 of the central bases. This TCR came from a human donor in a cohort sampled during active COVID-19. The CDR3 region has the sequence CASSRAGQDYEQYF. The DNA sequence is as follows: TGTGCCAGCAGTCGGGCCGGACAGGACTACGAGCAGTACTTC.